The entry below gives a single T cell receptor beta chain sequence along with its context. Its antigen is unidentified. The data belong to a study of response to subunit inactivated influenza vaccine. Overall study findings and caveats: It was suggested by the authors that few new T cells are recruited by each seasonal influenza vaccination.

The CDR3 extends over 14 amino acids. Germline V gene lookup returns CDR1 DFQATT and CDR2 SNEGSKA (reference sequence). The V segment lost 0 bases and the J segment 1 base; nucleotides outside the gene matches: 3. TCRdb reanalysed the RT-PCR reads using MiXCR and keeps one entry per CDR3 protein. Among more than 700,000 distinct CDR3 sequences listed, about 20% were seen once. The rearrangement links TRBV20-1 to TRBJ2-7; 7 bases agree with TRBD1. The sequenced sample was PBMCs from blood, obtained 4 to 6 days after vaccination. This sequence originates from a man aged 45-60 years who received an inactivated influenza vaccine. This CDR3 is CSARDPDRSYEQYF. Written as DNA, the CDR3 is TGCAGTGCTAGAGACCCGGACAGGTCCTACGAGCAGTACTTC.